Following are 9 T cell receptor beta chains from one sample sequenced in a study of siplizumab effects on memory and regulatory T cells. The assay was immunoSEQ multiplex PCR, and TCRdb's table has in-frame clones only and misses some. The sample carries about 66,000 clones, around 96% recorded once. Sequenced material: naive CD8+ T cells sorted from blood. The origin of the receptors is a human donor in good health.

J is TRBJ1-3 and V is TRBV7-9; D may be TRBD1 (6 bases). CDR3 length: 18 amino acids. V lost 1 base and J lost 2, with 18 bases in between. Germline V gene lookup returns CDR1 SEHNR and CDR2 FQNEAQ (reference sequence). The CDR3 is CASSLDPNREVAGNTIYF. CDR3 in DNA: TGTGCCAGCAGCTTAGATCCTAACAGGGAGGTGGCTGGAAACACCATATATTTT.

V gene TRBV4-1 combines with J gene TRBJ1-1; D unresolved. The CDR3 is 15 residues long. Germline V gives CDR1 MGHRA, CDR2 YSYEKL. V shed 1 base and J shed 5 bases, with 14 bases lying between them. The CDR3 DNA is TGCGCCAGCAGCCAAGTTAAGGGCAGTGGGACTGAAGCTTTCTTT. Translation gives CASSQVKGSGTEAFF.

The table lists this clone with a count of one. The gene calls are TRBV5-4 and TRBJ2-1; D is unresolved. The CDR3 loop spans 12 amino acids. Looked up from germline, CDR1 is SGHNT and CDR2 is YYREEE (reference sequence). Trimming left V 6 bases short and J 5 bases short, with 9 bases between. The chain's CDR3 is CASIGLNNEQFF. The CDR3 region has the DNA TGTGCCAGCATAGGCCTGAACAATGAGCAGTTCTTC.

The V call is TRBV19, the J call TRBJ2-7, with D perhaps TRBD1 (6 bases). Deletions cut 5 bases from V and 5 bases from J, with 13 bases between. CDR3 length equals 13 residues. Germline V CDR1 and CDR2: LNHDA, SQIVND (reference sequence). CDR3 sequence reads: CASSPLGADEQYF. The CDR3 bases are TGTGCCAGTAGTCCGTTGGGGGCGGACGAGCAGTACTTC.

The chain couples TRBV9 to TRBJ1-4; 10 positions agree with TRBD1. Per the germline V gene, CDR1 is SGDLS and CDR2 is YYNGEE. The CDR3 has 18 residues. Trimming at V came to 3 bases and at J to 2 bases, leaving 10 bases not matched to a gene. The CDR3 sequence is CASSEGTGDYSTNEKLFF. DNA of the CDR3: TGTGCCAGCAGCGAGGGGACAGGGGACTATAGCACTAATGAAAAACTGTTTTTT.

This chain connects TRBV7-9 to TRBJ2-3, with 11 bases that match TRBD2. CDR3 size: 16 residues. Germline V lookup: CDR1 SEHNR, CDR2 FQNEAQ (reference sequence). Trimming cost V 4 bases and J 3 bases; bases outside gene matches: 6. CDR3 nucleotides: TGTGCCAGCAGCTACTTAGCGGGGGGGGCGACAGATACGCAGTATTTT. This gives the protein CASSYLAGGATDTQYF.

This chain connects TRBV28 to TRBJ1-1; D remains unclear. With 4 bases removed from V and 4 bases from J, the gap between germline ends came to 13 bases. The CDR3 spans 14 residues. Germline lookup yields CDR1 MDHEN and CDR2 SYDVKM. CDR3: CASSYRGGFTEAFF. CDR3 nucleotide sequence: TGTGCCAGCAGTTACCGGGGAGGTTTCACTGAAGCTTTCTTT.

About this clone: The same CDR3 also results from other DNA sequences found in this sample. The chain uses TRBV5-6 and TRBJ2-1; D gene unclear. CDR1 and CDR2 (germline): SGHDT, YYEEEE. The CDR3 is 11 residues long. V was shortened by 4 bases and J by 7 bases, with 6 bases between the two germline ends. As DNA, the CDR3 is TGTGCCAGCAGCCTAGGGAATGAGCAGTTCTTC. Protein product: CASSLGNEQFF.

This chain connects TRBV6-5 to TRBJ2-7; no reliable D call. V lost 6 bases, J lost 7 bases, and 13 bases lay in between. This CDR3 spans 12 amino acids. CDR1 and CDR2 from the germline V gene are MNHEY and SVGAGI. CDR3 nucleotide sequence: TGTGCCAGCAGCCTGCCTGGGCTGGAGCAGTACTTC. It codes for CASSLPGLEQYF.